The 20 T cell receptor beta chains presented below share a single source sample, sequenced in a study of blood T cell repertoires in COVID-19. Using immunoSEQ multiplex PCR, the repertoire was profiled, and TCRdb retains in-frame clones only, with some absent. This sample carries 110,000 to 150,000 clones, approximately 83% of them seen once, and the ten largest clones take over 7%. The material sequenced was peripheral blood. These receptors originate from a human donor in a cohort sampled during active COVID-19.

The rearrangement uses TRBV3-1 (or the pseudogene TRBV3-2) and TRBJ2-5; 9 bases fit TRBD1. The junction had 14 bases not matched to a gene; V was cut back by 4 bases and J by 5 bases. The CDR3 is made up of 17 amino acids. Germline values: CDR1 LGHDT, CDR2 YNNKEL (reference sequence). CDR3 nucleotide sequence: TGTGCCAGCAGCCTACAGGGGGGAAACAGGGGGCGTGAGACCCAGTACTTC. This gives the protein CASSLQGGNRGRETQYF.

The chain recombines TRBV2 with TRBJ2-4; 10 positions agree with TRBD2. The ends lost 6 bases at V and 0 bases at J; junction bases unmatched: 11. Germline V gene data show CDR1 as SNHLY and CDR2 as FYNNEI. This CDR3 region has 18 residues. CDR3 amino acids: CASRSLAGASGAKNIQYF. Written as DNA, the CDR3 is TGTGCCAGCAGGTCGCTAGCGGGGGCCTCGGGAGCCAAAAACATTCAGTACTTC. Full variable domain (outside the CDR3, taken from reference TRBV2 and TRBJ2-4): EPEVTQTPSHQVTQMGQEVILRCVPISNHLYFYWYRQILGQKVEFLVSFYNNEISEKSEIFDDQFSVERPDGSNFTLKIRSTKLEDSAMYFCASRSLAGASGAKNIQYFGAGTRLSVL.

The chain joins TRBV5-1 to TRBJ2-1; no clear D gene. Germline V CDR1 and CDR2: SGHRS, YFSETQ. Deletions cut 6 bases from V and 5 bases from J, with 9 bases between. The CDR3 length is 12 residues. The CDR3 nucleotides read TGCGCCAGCAAGTCGGTAAACAATGAGCAGTTCTTC. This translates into CASKSVNNEQFF. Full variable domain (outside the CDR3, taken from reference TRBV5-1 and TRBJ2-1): KAGVTQTPRYLIKTRGQQVTLSCSPISGHRSVSWYQQTPGQGLQFLFEYFSETQRNKGNFPGRFSGRQFSNSRSEMNVSTLELGDSALYLCASKSVNNEQFFGPGTRLTVL.

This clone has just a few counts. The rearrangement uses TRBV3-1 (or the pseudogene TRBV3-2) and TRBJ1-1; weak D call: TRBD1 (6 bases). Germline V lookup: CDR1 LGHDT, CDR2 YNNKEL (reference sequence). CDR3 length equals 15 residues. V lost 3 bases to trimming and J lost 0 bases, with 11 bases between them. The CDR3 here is CASSQTGTLNTEAFF. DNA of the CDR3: TGTGCCAGCAGCCAGACCGGGACACTGAACACTGAAGCTTTCTTT.

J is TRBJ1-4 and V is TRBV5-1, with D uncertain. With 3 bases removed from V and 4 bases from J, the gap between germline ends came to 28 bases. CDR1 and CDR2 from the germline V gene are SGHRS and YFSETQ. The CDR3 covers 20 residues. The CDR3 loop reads CASSSAPWTSRGSFNEKLFF. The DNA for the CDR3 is TGCGCCAGCAGCTCGGCGCCCTGGACGTCCCGCGGGAGCTTTAATGAAAAACTGTTTTTT.

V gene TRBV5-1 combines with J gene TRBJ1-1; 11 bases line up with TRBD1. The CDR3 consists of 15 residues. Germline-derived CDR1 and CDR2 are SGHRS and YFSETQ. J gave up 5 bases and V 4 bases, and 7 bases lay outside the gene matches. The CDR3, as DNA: TGCGCCAGCAGCGTCGGACAGGGGGCAAATACTGAAGCTTTCTTT. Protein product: CASSVGQGANTEAFF.

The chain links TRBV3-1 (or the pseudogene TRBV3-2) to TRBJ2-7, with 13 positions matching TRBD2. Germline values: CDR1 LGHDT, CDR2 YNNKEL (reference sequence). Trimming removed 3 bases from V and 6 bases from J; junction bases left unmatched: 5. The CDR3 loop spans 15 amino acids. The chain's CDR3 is CASSQVGLAGTEQYF. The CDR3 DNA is TGTGCCAGCAGCCAGGTGGGACTAGCGGGGACCGAGCAGTACTTC.

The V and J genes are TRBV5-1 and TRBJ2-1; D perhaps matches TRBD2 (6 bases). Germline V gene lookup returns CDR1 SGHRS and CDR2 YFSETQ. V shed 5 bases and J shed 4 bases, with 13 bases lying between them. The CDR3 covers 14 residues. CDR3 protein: CASRGGAVYNEQFF. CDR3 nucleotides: TGCGCCAGCAGGGGCGGGGCCGTTTACAATGAGCAGTTCTTC. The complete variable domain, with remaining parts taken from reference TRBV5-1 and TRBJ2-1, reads KAGVTQTPRYLIKTRGQQVTLSCSPISGHRSVSWYQQTPGQGLQFLFEYFSETQRNKGNFPGRFSGRQFSNSRSEMNVSTLELGDSALYLCASRGGAVYNEQFFGPGTRLTVL.

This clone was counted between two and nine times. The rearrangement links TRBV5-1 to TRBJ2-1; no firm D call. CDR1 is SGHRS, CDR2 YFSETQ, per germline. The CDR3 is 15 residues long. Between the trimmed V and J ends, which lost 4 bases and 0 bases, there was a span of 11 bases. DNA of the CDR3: TGCGCCAGCAGCAGTCCCAGTTCCTCCTACAATGAGCAGTTCTTC. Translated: CASSSPSSSYNEQFF.

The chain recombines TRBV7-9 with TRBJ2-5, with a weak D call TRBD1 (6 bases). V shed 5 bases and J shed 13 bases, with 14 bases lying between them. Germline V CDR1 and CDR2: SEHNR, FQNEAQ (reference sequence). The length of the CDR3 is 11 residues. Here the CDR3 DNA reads TGTGCCAGCAGCCCAGGGGTCACAAGGTACTTC. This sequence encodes CASSPGVTRYF. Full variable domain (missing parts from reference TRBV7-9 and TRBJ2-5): DTGVSQNPRHKITKRGQNVTFRCDPISEHNRLYWYRQTLGQGPEFLTYFQNEAQLEKSRLLSDRFSAERPKGSFSTLEIQRTEQGDSAMYLCASSPGVTRYFGPGTRLLVL.

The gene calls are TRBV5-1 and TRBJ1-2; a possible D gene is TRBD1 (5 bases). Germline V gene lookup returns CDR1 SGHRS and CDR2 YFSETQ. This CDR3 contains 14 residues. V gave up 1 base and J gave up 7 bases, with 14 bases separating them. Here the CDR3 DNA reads TGCGCCAGCAGCTTGTCCGGGGGAGAGGCTGGCTACACCTTC. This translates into CASSLSGGEAGYTF.

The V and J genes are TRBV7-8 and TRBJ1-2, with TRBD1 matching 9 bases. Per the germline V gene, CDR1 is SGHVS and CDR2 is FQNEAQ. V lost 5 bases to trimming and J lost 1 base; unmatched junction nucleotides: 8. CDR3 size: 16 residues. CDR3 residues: CASSNDRGTVNYGYTF. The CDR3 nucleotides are TGTGCCAGCAGCAACGACAGGGGGACTGTTAACTATGGCTACACCTTC.

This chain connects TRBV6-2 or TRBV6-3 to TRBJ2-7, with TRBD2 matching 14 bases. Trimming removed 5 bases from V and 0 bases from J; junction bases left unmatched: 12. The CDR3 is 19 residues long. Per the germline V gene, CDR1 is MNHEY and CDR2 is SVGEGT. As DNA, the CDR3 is TGTGCCAGCAGTCGCCCCGGACTAGCGGGGGGCCTAAGCTCCTACGAGCAGTACTTC. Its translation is CASSRPGLAGGLSSYEQYF.

CDR3 sequence: CASGGQENTGELFF. The DNA of the CDR3 is TGTGCCAGCGGGGGACAGGAGAACACCGGGGAGCTGTTTTTT. This chain joins TRBV5-4 and TRBJ2-2; 8 nucleotides align to TRBD1. With 7 bases clipped from V and 1 base from J, the junction kept 3 bases outside the gene matches. In germline, CDR1 is SGHNT, CDR2 YYREEE (reference sequence). This CDR3 has 14 amino acids.

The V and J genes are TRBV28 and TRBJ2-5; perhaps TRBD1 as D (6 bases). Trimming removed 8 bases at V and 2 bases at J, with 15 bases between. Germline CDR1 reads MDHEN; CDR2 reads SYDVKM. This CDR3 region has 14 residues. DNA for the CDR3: TGTGCCAGCCAGCTCAGGACAGAGCAAGAGACCCAGTACTTC. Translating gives CASQLRTEQETQYF.

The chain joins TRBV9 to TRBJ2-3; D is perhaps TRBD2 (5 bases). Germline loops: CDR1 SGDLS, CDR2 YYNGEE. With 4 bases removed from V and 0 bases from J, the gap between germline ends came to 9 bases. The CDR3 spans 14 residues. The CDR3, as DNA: TGTGCCAGCAGCTCCCGGACTAGCACAGATACGCAGTATTTT. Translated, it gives CASSSRTSTDTQYF.

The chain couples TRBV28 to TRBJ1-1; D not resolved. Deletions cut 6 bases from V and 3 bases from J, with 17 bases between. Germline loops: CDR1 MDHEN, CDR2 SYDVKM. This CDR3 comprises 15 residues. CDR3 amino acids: CASSPGGATYTEAFF. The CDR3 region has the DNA TGTGCCAGCAGCCCAGGAGGAGCGACCTACACTGAAGCTTTCTTT.

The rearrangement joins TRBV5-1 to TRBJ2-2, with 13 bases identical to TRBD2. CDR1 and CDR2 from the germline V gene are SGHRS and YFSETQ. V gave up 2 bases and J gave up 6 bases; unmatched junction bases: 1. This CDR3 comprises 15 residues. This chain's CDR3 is CASSLTSGGAGELFF. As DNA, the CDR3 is TGCGCCAGCAGCTTAACTAGCGGGGGGGCCGGGGAGCTGTTTTTT.

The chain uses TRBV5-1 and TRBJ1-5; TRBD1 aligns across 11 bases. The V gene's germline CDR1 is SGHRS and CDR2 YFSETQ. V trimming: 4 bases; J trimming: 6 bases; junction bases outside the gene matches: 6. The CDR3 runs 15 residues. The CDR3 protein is CASSVGTGGVQPQHF. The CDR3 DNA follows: TGCGCCAGCAGCGTTGGGACAGGGGGAGTTCAGCCCCAGCATTTT.

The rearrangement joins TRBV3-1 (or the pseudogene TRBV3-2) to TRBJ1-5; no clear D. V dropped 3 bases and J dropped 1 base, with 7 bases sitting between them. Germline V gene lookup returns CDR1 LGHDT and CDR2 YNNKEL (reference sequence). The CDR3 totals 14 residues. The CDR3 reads CASSQGRSNQPQHF. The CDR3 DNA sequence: TGTGCCAGCAGCCAGGGCAGGAGCAATCAGCCCCAGCATTTT.